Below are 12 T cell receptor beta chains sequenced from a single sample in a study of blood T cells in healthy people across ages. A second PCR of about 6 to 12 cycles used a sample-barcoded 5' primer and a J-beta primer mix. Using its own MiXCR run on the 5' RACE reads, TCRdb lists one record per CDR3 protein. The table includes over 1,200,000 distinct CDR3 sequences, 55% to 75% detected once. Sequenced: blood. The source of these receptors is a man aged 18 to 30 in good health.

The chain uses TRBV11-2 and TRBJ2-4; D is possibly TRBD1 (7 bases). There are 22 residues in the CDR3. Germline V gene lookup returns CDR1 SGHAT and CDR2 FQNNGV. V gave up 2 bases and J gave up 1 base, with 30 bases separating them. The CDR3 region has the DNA TGTGCCAGCAGCTTATTGGGGGTACCGAGGAGGGGGCCAGGTGGTGCCAAAAACATTCAGTACTTC. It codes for CASSLLGVPRRGPGGAKNIQYF.

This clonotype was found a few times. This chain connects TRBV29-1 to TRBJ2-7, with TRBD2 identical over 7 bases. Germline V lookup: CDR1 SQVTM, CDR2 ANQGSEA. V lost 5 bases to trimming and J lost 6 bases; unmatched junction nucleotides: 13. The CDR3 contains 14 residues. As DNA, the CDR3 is TGCAGCGTTCGCCGAGCGGGGCTCCGTGGCGAGCAGTACTTC. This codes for CSVRRAGLRGEQYF.

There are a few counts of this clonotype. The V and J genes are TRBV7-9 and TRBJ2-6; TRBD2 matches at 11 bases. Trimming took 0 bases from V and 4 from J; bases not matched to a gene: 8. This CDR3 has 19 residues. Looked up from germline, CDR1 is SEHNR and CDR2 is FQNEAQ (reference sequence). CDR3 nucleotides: TGTGCCAGCAGCTTAGCGCTATCTAGCGGGGGGTCCGGGGCCAACGTCCTGACTTTC. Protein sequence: CASSLALSSGGSGANVLTF.

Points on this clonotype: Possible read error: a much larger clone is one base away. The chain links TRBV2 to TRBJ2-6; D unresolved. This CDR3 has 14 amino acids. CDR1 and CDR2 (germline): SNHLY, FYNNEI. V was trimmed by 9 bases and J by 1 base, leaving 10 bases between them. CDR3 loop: CASGTASGANVLTF. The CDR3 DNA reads TGTGCCAGTGGTACCGCTTCTGGGGCCAACGTCCTGACTTTC.

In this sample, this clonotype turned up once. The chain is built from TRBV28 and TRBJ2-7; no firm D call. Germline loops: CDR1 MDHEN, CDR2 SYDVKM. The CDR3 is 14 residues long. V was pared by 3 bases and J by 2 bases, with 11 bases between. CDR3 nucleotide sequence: TGTGCCAGCAGTTTCAGAGCTGTCCCCTACGAGCAGTACTTC. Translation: CASSFRAVPYEQYF.

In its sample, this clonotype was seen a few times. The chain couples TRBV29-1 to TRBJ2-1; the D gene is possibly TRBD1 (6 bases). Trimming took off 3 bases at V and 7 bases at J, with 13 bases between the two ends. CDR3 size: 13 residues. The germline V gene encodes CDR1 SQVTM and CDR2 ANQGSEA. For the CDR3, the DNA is TGCAGCGTTGACCGTGGGCAGGGGAATGAGCAGTTCTTC. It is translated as CSVDRGQGNEQFF.

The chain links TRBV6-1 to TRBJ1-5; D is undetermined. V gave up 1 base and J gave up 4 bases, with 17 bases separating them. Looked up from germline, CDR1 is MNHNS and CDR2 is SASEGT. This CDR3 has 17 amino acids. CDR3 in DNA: TGTGCCAGCAGTGAAGGTCCGGTGGCAGCGCATAATCAGCCCCAGCATTTT. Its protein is CASSEGPVAAHNQPQHF.

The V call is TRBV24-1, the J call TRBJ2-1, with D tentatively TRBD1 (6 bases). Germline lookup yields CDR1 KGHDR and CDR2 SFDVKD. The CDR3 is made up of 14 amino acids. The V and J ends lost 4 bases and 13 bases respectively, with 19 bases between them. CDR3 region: CATSDPQGIETQFF. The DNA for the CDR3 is TGTGCCACCAGTGACCCACAGGGAATTGAGACCCAGTTCTTC.

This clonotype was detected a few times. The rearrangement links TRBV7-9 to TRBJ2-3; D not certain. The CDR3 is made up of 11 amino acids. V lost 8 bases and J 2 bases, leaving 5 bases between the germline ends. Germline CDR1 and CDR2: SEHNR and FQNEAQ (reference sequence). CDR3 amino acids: CASGNTDTQYF. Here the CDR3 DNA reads TGTGCCAGCGGGAACACAGATACGCAGTATTTT.

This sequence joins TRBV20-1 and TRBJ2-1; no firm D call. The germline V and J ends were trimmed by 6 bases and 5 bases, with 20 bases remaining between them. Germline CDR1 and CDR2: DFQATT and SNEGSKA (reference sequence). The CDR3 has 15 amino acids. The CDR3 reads CSAAILGFPNNEQFF. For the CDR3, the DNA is TGCAGTGCCGCCATCCTGGGCTTTCCAAACAATGAGCAGTTCTTC.

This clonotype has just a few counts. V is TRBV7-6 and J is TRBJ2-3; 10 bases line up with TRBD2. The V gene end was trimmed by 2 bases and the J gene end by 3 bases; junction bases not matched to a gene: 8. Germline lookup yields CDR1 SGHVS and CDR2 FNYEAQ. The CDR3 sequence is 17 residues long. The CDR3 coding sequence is TGTGCCAGCAGCTTATGGGCTAGCGGGAGAGGGACAGATACGCAGTATTTT. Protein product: CASSLWASGRGTDTQYF.

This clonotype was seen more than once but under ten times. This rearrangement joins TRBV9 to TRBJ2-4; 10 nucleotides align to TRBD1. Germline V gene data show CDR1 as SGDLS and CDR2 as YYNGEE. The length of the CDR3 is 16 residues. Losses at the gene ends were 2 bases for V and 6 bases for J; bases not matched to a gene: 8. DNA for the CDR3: TGTGCCAGCAGCGTGGGTGGGGGACAGGGGACAAACATTCAGTACTTC. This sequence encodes CASSVGGGQGTNIQYF.